This T cell receptor (beta chain) was retrieved from a study of blood T cell repertoires in COVID-19. By proportion, this clone is medium-sized. Produced via immunoSEQ multiplex PCR; TCRdb's table is partial and in-frame only. Among more than 75,000 clones, roughly 80% were seen once, and the ten largest hold approximately 16%. V was trimmed by 0 bases and J by 6 bases, leaving 10 bases between them. CDR3 length equals 14 residues. Germline V gene sequence: CDR1 MNHEY, CDR2 SMNVEV (reference sequence). The sequence derives from a woman aged 80 or over with active or convalescent COVID-19. The chain combines TRBV27 with TRBJ2-3, with D possibly being TRBD1 (5 bases). The specimen was peripheral blood. CDR3 protein: CASSLSAGSDTQYF. The CDR3 coding sequence is TGTGCCAGCAGTTTATCGGCAGGGTCGGATACGCAGTATTTT.